These 3 T cell receptor beta chains came from one sample sequenced in a study of tumor and adjacent non-tumor tissue in lung cancer. A modified ARM-PCR protocol with three rounds of nested PCR amplified TCRbeta. MiXCR, run by TCRdb on the multiplex PCR reads, gives a single entry per CDR3 protein. The sample has tens of thousands of distinct CDR3 sequences, more than 55% seen once; the top ten hold under 35%. This sample's RNA came from whole unsorted tissue. Distant lung tissue was collected more than 3 cm away from the tumor edge. Input material: distant non-tumor lung tissue. Every receptor here comes from a man in his 70s with non-small cell lung cancer.

A remark on this clonotype: At one end the junction does not follow the germline gene, possibly because of a read error. This sequence joins TRBV11-2 and TRBJ2-1, with a tentative D call TRBD2 (6 bases). The CDR3 sequence is 15 residues long. Germline loops: CDR1 SGHAT, CDR2 FQNNGV. The CDR3 DNA reads as TGTGCCAGCAGCCCCTGGGGCGGACTATACAATGTGCAGTTTTTC. Its protein product is CASSPWGGLYNVQFF.

Comments on this clonotype: Compared with germline, one end of the junction differs, possibly owing to a read error. The chain joins TRBV29-1 to TRBJ1-5; D is possibly TRBD1 (6 bases). The germline CDR1 and CDR2 sequences are SQVTM and ANQGSEA. This CDR3 is 17 amino acids long. CDR3 sequence (DNA): TGCAGCGTAGACATCGGGACAAGGGGTTCTAGCAATCAGCCACAGCATTTT. It translates to CSVDIGTRGSSNQPQHF.

As for this clonotype: Because the CDR3 is missing its conserved closing phenylalanine or tryptophan, this is likely a read error. This sequence joins TRBV6-1 and TRBJ2-7; D is uncertain. The CDR3 is made up of 13 amino acids. Germline CDR1 and CDR2: MNHNS and SASEGT. The CDR3 nucleotides are TGTGCCAGTAGTTTAGGAGCGTCCTACAAGCAGTACATC. This codes for CASSLGASYKQYI.